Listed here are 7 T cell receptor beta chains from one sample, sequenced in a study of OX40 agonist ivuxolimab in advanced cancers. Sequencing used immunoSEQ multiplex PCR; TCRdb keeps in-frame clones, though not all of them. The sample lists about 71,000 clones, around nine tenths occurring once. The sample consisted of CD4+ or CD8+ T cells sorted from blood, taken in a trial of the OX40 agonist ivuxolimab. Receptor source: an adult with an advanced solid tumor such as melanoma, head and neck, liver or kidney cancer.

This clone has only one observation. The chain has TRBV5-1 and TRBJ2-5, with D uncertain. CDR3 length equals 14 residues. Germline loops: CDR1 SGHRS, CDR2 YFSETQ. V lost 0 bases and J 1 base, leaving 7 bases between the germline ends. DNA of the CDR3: TGCGCCAGCAGCTTGGGGGGTGGCCAAGAGACCCAGTACTTC. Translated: CASSLGGGQETQYF.

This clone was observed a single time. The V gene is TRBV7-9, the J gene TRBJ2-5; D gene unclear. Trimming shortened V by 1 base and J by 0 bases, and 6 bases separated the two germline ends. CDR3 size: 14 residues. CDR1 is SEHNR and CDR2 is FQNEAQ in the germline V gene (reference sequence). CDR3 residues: CASSLDRDQETQYF. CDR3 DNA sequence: TGTGCCAGCAGCTTAGACCGAGACCAAGAGACCCAGTACTTC.

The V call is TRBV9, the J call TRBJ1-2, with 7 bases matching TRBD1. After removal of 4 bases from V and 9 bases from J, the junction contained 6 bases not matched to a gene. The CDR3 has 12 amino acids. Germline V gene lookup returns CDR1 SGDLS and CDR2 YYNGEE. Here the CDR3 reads CASSFNRGSYTF. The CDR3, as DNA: TGTGCCAGCAGCTTCAACAGGGGTAGCTACACCTTC.

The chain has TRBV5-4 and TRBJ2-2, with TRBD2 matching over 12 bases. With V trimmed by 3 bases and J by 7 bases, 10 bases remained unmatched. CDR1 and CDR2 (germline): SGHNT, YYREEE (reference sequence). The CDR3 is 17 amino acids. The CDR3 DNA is TGTGCCAGCAGCTCGGCACCTCTAGCGGGGGGGATCGGGGAGCTGTTTTTT. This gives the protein CASSSAPLAGGIGELFF.

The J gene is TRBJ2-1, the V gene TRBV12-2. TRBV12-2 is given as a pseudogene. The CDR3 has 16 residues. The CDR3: CASRPGADSSYNGQFF. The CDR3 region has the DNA TGTGCAAGTCGCCCCGGGGCGGATAGCTCCTACAATGGGCAGTTCTTC.

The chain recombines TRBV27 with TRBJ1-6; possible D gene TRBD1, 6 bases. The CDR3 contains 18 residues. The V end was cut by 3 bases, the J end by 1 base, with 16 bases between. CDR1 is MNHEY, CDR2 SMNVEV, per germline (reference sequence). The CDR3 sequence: CASSFERDTWSYNSPLHF. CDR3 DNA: TGTGCCAGCAGTTTTGAGAGGGACACCTGGTCCTATAATTCACCCCTCCACTTT.

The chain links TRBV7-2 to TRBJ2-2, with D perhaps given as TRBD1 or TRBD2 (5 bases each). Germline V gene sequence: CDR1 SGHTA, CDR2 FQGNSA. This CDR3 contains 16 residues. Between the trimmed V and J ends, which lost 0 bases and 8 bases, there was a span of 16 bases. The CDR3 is CASSLAVGTWVGELFF. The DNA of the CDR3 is TGTGCCAGCAGCTTAGCGGTGGGGACCTGGGTAGGGGAGCTGTTTTTT.